This TCR beta chain was obtained from a study of blood T cell repertoires in COVID-19. Study as a whole: Material from acute and convalescent COVID-19 was sourced from the United States, Italy and Spain.

Original methodology: Nucleated cell number was recorded as an estimate derived from reference gene primer amplification. The repertoire was sequenced with immunoSEQ multiplex PCR; TCRdb's copy has only in-frame clones and lacks some. V, J and clone size were drawn from that table, and D and trimming were deduced from the DNA. Of about 41,000 clones listed, approximately 90% are singletons. Per germline, CDR1 SGHVS and CDR2 FNYEAQ. Trimming pared 5 bases from V and 8 bases from J, leaving 16 bases between. The CDR3 covers 14 residues. The source of this sequence is a human donor in a cohort sampled during active COVID-19. This chain uses TRBV7-6 with TRBJ2-1, with D possibly TRBD2 on 6 matching bases. Sequencing input: peripheral blood. The CDR3 here is CASSTLAPQDEQFF. The DNA for the CDR3 is TGTGCCAGCAGCACCCTAGCGCCCCAGGATGAGCAGTTCTTC.